This T cell receptor (beta chain) was captured in a study of T cell responses to AZD1222 COVID-19 vaccine. Turning to this clone: What it binds is not known.

Produced via immunoSEQ multiplex PCR; TCRdb's table is partial and in-frame only. This sample has about 91,000 clones, with about 94% found just once. Points from the study as a whole: Repertoires in all cases were sampled only once the peak T cell response had passed.

The starting material was peripheral blood, obtained 28 days after the second AZD1222 dose. The sequence came from an adult who received the AZD1222 COVID-19 vaccine.

Written as DNA, the CDR3 is TGTGCCAGCAGTCAACAGGGGACCTACGAGCAGTACTTC. Amino acids: CASSQQGTYEQYF. The V gene is TRBV6-5, the J gene TRBJ2-7; TRBD1 matches at 7 bases. V gave up 5 bases and J gave up 2 bases; unmatched junction bases: 3. The CDR3 extends over 13 amino acids. The germline gives CDR1 MNHEY, CDR2 SVGAGI.